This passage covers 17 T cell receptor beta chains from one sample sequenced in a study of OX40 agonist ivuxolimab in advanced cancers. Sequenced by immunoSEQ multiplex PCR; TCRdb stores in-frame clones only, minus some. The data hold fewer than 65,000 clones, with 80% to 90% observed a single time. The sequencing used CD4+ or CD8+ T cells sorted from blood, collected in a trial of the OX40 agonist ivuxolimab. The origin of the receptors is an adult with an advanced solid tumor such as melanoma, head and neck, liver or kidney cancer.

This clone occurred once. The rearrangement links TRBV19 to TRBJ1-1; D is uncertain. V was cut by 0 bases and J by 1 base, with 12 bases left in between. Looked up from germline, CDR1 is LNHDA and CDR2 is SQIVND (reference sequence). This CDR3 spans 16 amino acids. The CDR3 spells CASSIEFGNPNTEAFF. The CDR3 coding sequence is TGTGCCAGTAGTATAGAATTTGGAAACCCGAACACTGAAGCTTTCTTT.

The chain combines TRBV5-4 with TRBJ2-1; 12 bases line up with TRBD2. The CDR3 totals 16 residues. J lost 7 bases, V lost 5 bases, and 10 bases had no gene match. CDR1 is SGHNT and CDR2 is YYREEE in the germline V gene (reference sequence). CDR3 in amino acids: CASSFPSGTSGNEQFF. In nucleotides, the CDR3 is TGTGCCAGCAGTTTTCCCTCCGGGACTAGCGGGAATGAGCAGTTCTTC.

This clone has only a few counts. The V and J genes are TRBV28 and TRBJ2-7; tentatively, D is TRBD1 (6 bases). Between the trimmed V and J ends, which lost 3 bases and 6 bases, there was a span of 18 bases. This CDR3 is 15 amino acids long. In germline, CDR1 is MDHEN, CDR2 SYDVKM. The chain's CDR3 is CASSFHTQTGSEQYF. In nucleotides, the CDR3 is TGTGCCAGCAGTTTCCACACACAGACAGGTTCCGAGCAGTACTTC.

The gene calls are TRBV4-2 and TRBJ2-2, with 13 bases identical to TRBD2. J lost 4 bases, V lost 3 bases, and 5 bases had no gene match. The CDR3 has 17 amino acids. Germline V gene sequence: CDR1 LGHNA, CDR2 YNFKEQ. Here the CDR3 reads CASSQAGLAGITGELFF. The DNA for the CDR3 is TGTGCCAGCAGCCAGGCGGGACTAGCGGGGATCACCGGGGAGCTGTTTTTT.

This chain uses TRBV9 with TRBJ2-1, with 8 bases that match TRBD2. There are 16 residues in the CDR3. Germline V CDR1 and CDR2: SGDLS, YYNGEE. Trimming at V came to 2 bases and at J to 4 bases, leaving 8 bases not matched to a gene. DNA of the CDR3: TGTGCCAGCAGCGTTTATTTAGCGGGGTCTTACAATGAGCAGTTCTTC. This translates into CASSVYLAGSYNEQFF.

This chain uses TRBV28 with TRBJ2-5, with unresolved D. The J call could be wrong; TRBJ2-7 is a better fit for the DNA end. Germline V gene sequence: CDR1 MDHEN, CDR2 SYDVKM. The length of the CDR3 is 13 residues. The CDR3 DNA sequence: TGTGCCAGCAGACCAGGTTCCTCCTACGAGCAGTACTTC. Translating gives CASRPGSSYEQYF.

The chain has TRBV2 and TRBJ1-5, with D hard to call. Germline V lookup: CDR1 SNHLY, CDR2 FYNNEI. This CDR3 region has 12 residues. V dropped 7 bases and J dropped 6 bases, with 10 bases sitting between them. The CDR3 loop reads CASTGPRQPQHF. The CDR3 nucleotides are TGTGCCAGCACCGGACCCCGTCAGCCCCAGCATTTT.

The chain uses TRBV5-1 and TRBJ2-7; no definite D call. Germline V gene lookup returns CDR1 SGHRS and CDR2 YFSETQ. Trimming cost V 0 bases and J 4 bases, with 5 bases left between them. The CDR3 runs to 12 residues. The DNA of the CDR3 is TGCGCCAGCAGCTTGGTGGGATACGAGCAGTACTTC. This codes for CASSLVGYEQYF.

The CDR3 DNA follows: TGCAGCGTTGAGAGGTCCACAGGAGCCTACGAGCAGTACTTC. Its protein product is CSVERSTGAYEQYF. This chain joins TRBV29-1 and TRBJ2-7; tentatively, D is TRBD1 (5 bases). Germline V gene lookup returns CDR1 SQVTM and CDR2 ANQGSEA. The CDR3 consists of 14 residues. The V end lost 3 bases, the J end lost 2 bases, and 14 bases lay between the germline ends.

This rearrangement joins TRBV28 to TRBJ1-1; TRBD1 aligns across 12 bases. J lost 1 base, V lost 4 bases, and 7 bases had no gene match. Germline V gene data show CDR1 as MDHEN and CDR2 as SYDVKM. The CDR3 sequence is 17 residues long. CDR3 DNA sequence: TGTGCCAGCAGTTCCCCCGGGACAGGGGGCCAGAACACTGAAGCTTTCTTT. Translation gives CASSSPGTGGQNTEAFF.

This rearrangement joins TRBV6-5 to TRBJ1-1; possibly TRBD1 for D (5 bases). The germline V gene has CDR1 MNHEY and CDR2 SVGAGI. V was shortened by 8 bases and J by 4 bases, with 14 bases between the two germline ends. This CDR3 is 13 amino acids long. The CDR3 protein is CASVTGRGTEAFF. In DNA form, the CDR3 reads TGTGCCAGCGTTACTGGAAGGGGCACTGAAGCTTTCTTT.

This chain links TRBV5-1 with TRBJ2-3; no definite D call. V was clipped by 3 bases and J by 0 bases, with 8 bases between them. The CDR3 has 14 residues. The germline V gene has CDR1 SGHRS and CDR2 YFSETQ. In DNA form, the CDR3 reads TGCGCCAGCAGCTCTTCTTATAGCACAGATACGCAGTATTTT. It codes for CASSSSYSTDTQYF.

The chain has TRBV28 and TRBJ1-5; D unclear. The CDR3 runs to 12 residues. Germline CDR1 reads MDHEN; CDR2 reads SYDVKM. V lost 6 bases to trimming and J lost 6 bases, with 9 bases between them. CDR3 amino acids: CASRRQLQPQHF. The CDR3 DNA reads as TGTGCCAGCAGACGGCAGCTTCAGCCCCAGCATTTT.

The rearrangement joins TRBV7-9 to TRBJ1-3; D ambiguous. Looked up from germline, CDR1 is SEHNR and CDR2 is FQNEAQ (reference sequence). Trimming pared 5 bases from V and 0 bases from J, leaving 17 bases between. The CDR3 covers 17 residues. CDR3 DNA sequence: TGTGCCAGCAGCCCTACGGTCGAGGATTACTCTGGAAACACCATATATTTT. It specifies CASSPTVEDYSGNTIYF.

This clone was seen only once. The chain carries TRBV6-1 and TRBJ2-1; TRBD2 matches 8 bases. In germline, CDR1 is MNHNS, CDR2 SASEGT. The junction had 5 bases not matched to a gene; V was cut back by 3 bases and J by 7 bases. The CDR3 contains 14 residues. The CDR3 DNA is TGTGCCAGCAGTGACCCGGGACTAGTAAATGAGCAGTTCTTC. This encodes CASSDPGLVNEQFF.

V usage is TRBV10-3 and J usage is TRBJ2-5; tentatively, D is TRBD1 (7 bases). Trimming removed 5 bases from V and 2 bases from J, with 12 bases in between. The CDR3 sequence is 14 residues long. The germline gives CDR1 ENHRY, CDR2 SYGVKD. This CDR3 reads CAISTQGGQETQYF. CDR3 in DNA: TGTGCCATCAGTACCCAGGGGGGTCAAGAGACCCAGTACTTC.

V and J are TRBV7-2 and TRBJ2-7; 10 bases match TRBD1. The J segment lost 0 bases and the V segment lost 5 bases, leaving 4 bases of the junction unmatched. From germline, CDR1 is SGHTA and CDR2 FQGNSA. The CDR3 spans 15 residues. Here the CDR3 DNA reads TGTGCCAGCAGCGCGTGGGACAGGGGCTCCTACGAGCAGTACTTC. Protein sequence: CASSAWDRGSYEQYF.